This T cell receptor (beta chain) is from a study of blood T cell repertoires in COVID-19. On the study more broadly: Sample material is recorded as cDNA or gDNA derived from T cells, B-cell-depleted T cells, or PBMCs.

Authors' processing steps: Estimation of nucleated cell counts relied on the amplification of reference gene primers. Libraries were prepared by immunoSEQ multiplex PCR; TCRdb keeps only in-frame clonotypes and omits some of them. V, J and clone size are those of that table, while D and trimming were read from the DNA. The profile shows approximately 150,000 clones, around 83% of them singletons. Germline loops: CDR1 MNHEY, CDR2 SMNVEV (reference sequence). The V and J ends lost 5 bases and 4 bases respectively, with 17 bases between them. This CDR3 is built from 16 residues. The V and J genes are TRBV27 and TRBJ2-2, with a possible D match to TRBD2 (6 bases). Material for sequencing was peripheral blood. The TCR was taken from a man between 65 and 85 years old who had recovered from COVID-19. CDR3 region: CASSPARGSGTGELFF. Written as DNA, the CDR3 is TGTGCCAGCAGTCCAGCGCGGGGTAGCGGCACCGGGGAGCTGTTTTTT.